This T cell receptor beta chain was recorded in a study of regulatory T cells in long-lasting Graves disease. Whole-study results and caveats: Favored gene segments in persistent disease were TRBV28, TRBJ1-2 and TRBJ2-5.

This clonotype was seen a few times. Its antigen is as yet unknown. Noted time point: newly diagnosed GD, antithyroid drugs for less than 3 months. Researchers made the TCR library from RNA that was extracted from PBMCs. Diagnosis followed American Thyroid Association guidelines for Graves' disease. iRepertoire HTBI primers and Arm-PCR of CDR3 regions built TCR beta libraries. TCRdb ran MiXCR on the multiplex PCR reads and lists one entry per CDR3 protein. Among about 210,000 distinct CDR3 sequences listed, around 19% were seen once. Trimming took off 6 bases at V and 5 bases at J, with 16 bases between the two ends. Germline V CDR1 and CDR2: SGHTA, FQGNSA. The length of the CDR3 is 14 residues. These data were also reused for a study on T cells in Graves' hyperthyroidism and ophthalmopathy.

Sequencing was performed on peripheral blood mononuclear cells (PBMCs), taken at new diagnosis, from a patient treated with antithyroid drugs. This chain joins TRBV7-2 and TRBJ1-1; TRBD1 might be the D (6 bases). The receptor comes from a woman under 40 with Graves disease. CDR3 in DNA: TGTGCCAGCAGTACCAGGGGTGTATGGACTGAAGCTTTCTTT. Amino acid sequence: CASSTRGVWTEAFF.